A selection of T cell receptor beta chains follows, all from one sample in a study of blood T cell repertoires in COVID-19. Some clones are missing from TCRdb's copy, which holds only in-frame ones; the method was immunoSEQ multiplex PCR. Of about 140,000 clones in the sample, around 85% were seen once. Sequences were obtained from PBMCs or T cells enriched from blood (not recorded which). Receptors were obtained from a woman aged 40 to 50 who had recovered from COVID-19. Both conserved end residues are part of each CDR3. The D gene is left open where the match is weak. A row's size may be missing; if present it is once, few, many or a size class.

D gene	clone size	J gene	V gene	CDR3 DNA	CDR3 protein
TRBD1	NA	TRBJ2-7	TRBV18	TGTGCCAGCTCACCGGACAGGGGGACCGAGCAGTACTTC	CASSPDRGTEQYF
TRBD1	NA	TRBJ2-3	TRBV10-3	TGTGCCATCACCCCCGGGACAGGGTATTTCACAGATACGCAGTATTTT	CAITPGTGYFTDTQYF
NA	NA	TRBJ1-5	TRBV5-1	TGCGCCAGCAGCTTGCACTCTCGACAGGTCCCTCGGCCCCAGCATTTT	CASSLHSRQVPRPQHF
NA	NA	TRBJ2-5	TRBV29-1	TGCAGCGTTGCGGGCGGGCCTGAGACCCAGTACTTC	CSVAGGPETQYF
NA	NA	TRBJ1-2	TRBV6-2/TRBV6-3	TGTGCCAGCAGTTACTTGGGCGGGAACTATGGCTACACCTTC	CASSYLGGNYGYTF
TRBD1	NA	TRBJ2-5	TRBV5-4	TGTGCCAGCAGCCTAGGGACAGGGCAGCCGACGAAGACCCAGTACTTC	CASSLGTGQPTKTQYF
NA	NA	TRBJ2-3	TRBV29-1	TGCAGCGTTGAGGAGTTCGGGACAGATACGCAGTATTTT	CSVEEFGTDTQYF
NA	NA	TRBJ2-2	TRBV9	TGTGCCAGCAGCGTAGAAGCGACGAACACCGGGGAGCTGTTTTTT	CASSVEATNTGELFF
NA	few	TRBJ1-6	TRBV5-1	TGCGCCAGCAGCCCCGGGACACCAAATTCACCCCTCCACTTT	CASSPGTPNSPLHF
NA	NA	TRBJ2-7	TRBV11-2	TGTGCCAGCAGCTCCCCGGTCGGCGAGCAGTACTTC	CASSSPVGEQYF
TRBD2	NA	TRBJ2-3	TRBV7-2	TGTGCCAGCAGGCAAACTAGCGGGGCCAACACAGATACGCAGTATTTT	CASRQTSGANTDTQYF
NA	NA	TRBJ2-1	TRBV7-2	TGTGCCAGCAGCCCTCAGGGTACAGGCTTCTACAATGAGCAGTTCTTC	CASSPQGTGFYNEQFF
NA	NA	TRBJ2-1	TRBV27	TGTGCCAGCAGTGCCTGGGGGGGCTGGAATGAGCAGTTCTTC	CASSAWGGWNEQFF
TRBD1	few	TRBJ2-3	TRBV5-1	TGCGCCAGCAGCTTGGTGCCCTTACAGGGGACAGATACGCAGTATTTT	CASSLVPLQGTDTQYF
NA	NA	TRBJ1-1	TRBV29-1	TGCACCGTTTCTTTATTGGTATTAGCGTGGACTGAAGCTTTCTTT	CTVSLLVLAWTEAFF
TRBD2	once	TRBJ2-3	TRBV18	TGTGCCAGCTCACCATATTTACTAGCGGGACGGTTATCAGATACGCAGTATTTT	CASSPYLLAGRLSDTQYF
NA	NA	TRBJ1-6	TRBV5-4	TGTGCCAGCAGCTCACAGGGATATAATTCACCCCTCCACTTT	CASSSQGYNSPLHF
NA	NA	TRBJ2-4	TRBV10-2	TGCGCCAGCAGTGAGTCGACACTAGCCAAAAACATTCAGTACTTC	CASSESTLAKNIQYF
NA	NA	TRBJ1-5	TRBV9	TGTGCCAGCAGCGTAACAGATAGCAATCAGCCCCAGCATTTT	CASSVTDSNQPQHF
NA	NA	TRBJ1-1	TRBV6-5	TGTGCCCTGGGGGACTTTATGAACACTGAAGCTTTCTTT	CALGDFMNTEAFF
TRBD1	NA	TRBJ1-4	TRBV27	TGTGCCAGCAGAGGACAGGGGATATGGGCCGGGGATGAAAAACTGTTTTTT	CASRGQGIWAGDEKLFF
TRBD1	NA	TRBJ2-5	TRBV30	TGTGCCTGTTCGTCGGGGACAGGGGTGGGGACCCAGTACTTC	CACSSGTGVGTQYF
NA	NA	TRBJ1-1	TRBV19	TGTGCCAGTAGTATAAGTGGGAGGACTGAAGCTTTCTTT	CASSISGRTEAFF
NA	NA	TRBJ1-1	TRBV9	TGTGCCGGAGTTCCTGAAGCTTTCTTT	CAGVPEAFF
NA	NA	TRBJ1-4	TRBV4-1	TGCGCCAGCAGCCAGAGGAGGGACGGGGCAACTAATGAAAAACTGTTTTTT	CASSQRRDGATNEKLFF
NA	NA	TRBJ2-2	TRBV21-1	TGTGCCAGCAGCAAAGCCAGCCGGACTCCGAACACCGGGGAGCTGTTTTTT	CASSKASRTPNTGELFF
NA	NA	TRBJ2-5	TRBV3-1/TRBV3-2	TGTGCCAGCAGCCCCAGATCTGGCCGAGAGACCCAGTACTTC	CASSPRSGRETQYF
TRBD1	NA	TRBJ1-6	TRBV25-1	TGTGCCAGCAGTCAGGGGGCTAATAATTCACCCCTCCACTTT	CASSQGANNSPLHF
TRBD2	NA	TRBJ2-7	TRBV18	TGTGCCAGCTCACCCGGACTAGCGGGAGGATCCTACGAGCAGTACTTC	CASSPGLAGGSYEQYF
NA	NA	TRBJ2-1	TRBV13	TGTGCCAGCAGCTTAGGGAGGAATGAGCAGTTCTTC	CASSLGRNEQFF
NA	NA	TRBJ2-3	TRBV7-3	TGTGCCAGCAGCCCAGCCCCCCCAGGGGCGGGAGATACGCAGTATTTT	CASSPAPPGAGDTQYF
TRBD1	NA	TRBJ2-7	TRBV9	TGTGCCAGCAGCGTAGAACAGGGGTACGAGCAGTACTTC	CASSVEQGYEQYF
TRBD1	once	TRBJ2-5	TRBV7-9	TGTGCCAGCAGCTTTGGTCGGGACAGGGACTATGAGACCCAGTACTTC	CASSFGRDRDYETQYF
TRBD1	once	TRBJ1-3	TRBV30	TGTGCCTGGAGTATCGACAGGGTCTCTGGAAACACCATATATTTT	CAWSIDRVSGNTIYF
TRBD1	NA	TRBJ1-2	TRBV19	TGTGCCAGTAGTAGGGACAGGAACTATGGCTACACCTTC	CASSRDRNYGYTF
TRBD1	NA	TRBJ1-1	TRBV7-2	TGTGCCAGCAGCTTAGTCGGGGACAGGAGAAACACTGAAGCTTTCTTT	CASSLVGDRRNTEAFF
TRBD1	NA	TRBJ1-3	TRBV19	TGTGCCAGTTTTCGGACAGGGACCTCTGGAAACACCATATATTTT	CASFRTGTSGNTIYF
TRBD1	NA	TRBJ2-2	TRBV28	TGTGCCAGCAGTATCCAGGGACAGGGGAACACCGGGGAGCTGTTTTTT	CASSIQGQGNTGELFF
NA	NA	TRBJ1-1	TRBV6-5	TGTGCCAGCAACCTAGACGGGAAGAACACTGAAGCTTTCTTT	CASNLDGKNTEAFF
TRBD1	NA	TRBJ2-1	TRBV4-1	TGCGCCAGCAGCAACCGACAGGGGGCCCCCTACAATGAGCAGTTCTTC	CASSNRQGAPYNEQFF
TRBD1	NA	TRBJ1-6	TRBV5-1	TGCGCCAGCAGCCGAACTGGGACAGGACCCCGGTCACCCCTCCACTTT	CASSRTGTGPRSPLHF
NA	NA	TRBJ1-4	TRBV6-6	TGTGCCAGCAGTCAGAATGAAAAACTGTTTTTT	CASSQNEKLFF
TRBD2	NA	TRBJ2-3	TRBV9	TGTGCCAGCAGCTACGGACTAGCACTATCAGATACGCAGTATTTT	CASSYGLALSDTQYF
NA	NA	TRBJ2-7	TRBV18	TGTGCCAGCTCACCGAGTCCAGGGGCTAACGAGCAGTACTTC	CASSPSPGANEQYF
TRBD1	NA	TRBJ2-7	TRBV4-1	TGCGCCAGCAGCCAGAACCGGGACAGGGCCAGCGAGCAGTACTTC	CASSQNRDRASEQYF
NA	NA	TRBJ2-5	TRBV4-1	TGCGCCAGCAGCCAGGGTGCTACTAGCCAACAAGAGACCCAGTACTTC	CASSQGATSQQETQYF
NA	NA	TRBJ2-5	TRBV3-1/TRBV3-2	TGTGCCAGCAGCCAGAGGGGCGGGAATAGGCAAGAGACCCAGTACTTC	CASSQRGGNRQETQYF
NA	NA	TRBJ2-7	TRBV2	TGTGCCAGCGGGGGGGCGTACGAGCAGTACTTC	CASGGAYEQYF
TRBD2	few	TRBJ2-1	TRBV7-8	TGTGCCAGCAGCCAGGCCCTAGCGGGACTCTACAATGAGCAGTTCTTC	CASSQALAGLYNEQFF
TRBD1	NA	TRBJ2-7	TRBV19	TGTGCCAGTAGTCTCGACAGGGAAAAGATTTACGAGCAGTACTTC	CASSLDREKIYEQYF
NA	once	TRBJ2-3	TRBV9	TGTGCCAGCAGCGTTCGCGGCGGGACCCGCACAGATACGCAGTATTTT	CASSVRGGTRTDTQYF
TRBD2	few	TRBJ2-1	TRBV7-9	TGTGCCAGCAGCTTAGCGTTAGCGGGAAGGGGGATACCGAATGAGCAGTTCTTC	CASSLALAGRGIPNEQFF
TRBD1	NA	TRBJ1-5	TRBV10-3	TGTGCCATCAGTGATTCGGACAGGGGTTATCAGCCCCAGCATTTT	CAISDSDRGYQPQHF
NA	NA	TRBJ2-7	TRBV5-1	TGCGCCAGCAGCTTGACAGGACCCTCCTACGAGCAGTACTTC	CASSLTGPSYEQYF